This TCR beta chain was sequenced for a study of regulatory T cells in long-lasting Graves disease. Study-wide points: A greater number of public clonotypes (roughly 2,700) was shared by persistent patients than by new patients (about 880). The study found lower TCR diversity in persistent Graves' patients than in newly diagnosed ones. There were preferences for TRBV28, TRBJ1-2 and TRBJ2-5 in persistent disease.

HTBI primers from iRepertoire and Arm-PCR of CDR3 regions yielded the TCR beta libraries. TCRdb independently ran MiXCR on the multiplex PCR reads; one entry per CDR3 protein. The table shows roughly 400,000 distinct CDR3 sequences, with around 20% occurring only once. The time point is: persistent/refractory GD, antithyroid drugs over 5 years with positive TRAb. Isolated PBMC RNA provided the starting material for the TCR library. Graves' disease diagnosis was established per American Thyroid Association guidelines. The CDR3 loop spans 14 amino acids. Germline values: CDR1 MNHGY, CDR2 SVAAGI. A word on this clonotype: As yet, its antigen is unknown. With a much larger clone just one base away, this may be a read error.

The clonotype originates from a female donor with Graves disease. This rearrangement joins TRBV6-9 to TRBJ2-5; D is unclear. Sequencing was performed on peripheral blood mononuclear cells (PBMCs), taken when the disease was refractory, from a patient treated with antithyroid drugs. The CDR3: CASSYFDKQGTQYF. CDR3 coding DNA: TGTGCCAGCAGTTACTTCGACAAACAAGGGACCCAGTACTTC.